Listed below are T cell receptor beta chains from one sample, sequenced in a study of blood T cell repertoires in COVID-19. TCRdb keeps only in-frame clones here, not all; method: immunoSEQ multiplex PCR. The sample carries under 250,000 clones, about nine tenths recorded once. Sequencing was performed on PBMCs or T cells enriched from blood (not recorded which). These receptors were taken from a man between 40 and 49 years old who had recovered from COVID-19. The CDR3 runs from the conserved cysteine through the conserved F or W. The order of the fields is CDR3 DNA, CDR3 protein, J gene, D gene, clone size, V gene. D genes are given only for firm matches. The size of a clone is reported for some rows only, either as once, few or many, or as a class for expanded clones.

cdr3_nt: TGTGCCATCAATCCGGCGGACAAAGACACAGATACGCAGTATTTT
cdr3_aa: CAINPADKDTDTQYF
j_call: TRBJ2-3
d_call: -
clone_size: -
v_call: TRBV10-3

cdr3_nt: TGTGCCAGCAGCATCTCAACCGCCTTTAGTAGCTCCTACAATGAGCAGTTCTTC
cdr3_aa: CASSISTAFSSSYNEQFF
j_call: TRBJ2-1
d_call: -
clone_size: -
v_call: TRBV7-9

cdr3_nt: TGTGCCAGCAGCCGAAGCGGGGTTAACACTGAAGCTTTCTTT
cdr3_aa: CASSRSGVNTEAFF
j_call: TRBJ1-1
d_call: -
clone_size: -
v_call: TRBV3-1/TRBV3-2

cdr3_nt: TGTGCCGCGGGACAGGGGAGAGGCACAGATACGCAGTATTTT
cdr3_aa: CAAGQGRGTDTQYF
j_call: TRBJ2-3
d_call: TRBD1
clone_size: -
v_call: TRBV6-5

cdr3_nt: TGTGCCAGTAGTATAGTAGGGGGACAGAAAAACATTCAGTACTTC
cdr3_aa: CASSIVGGQKNIQYF
j_call: TRBJ2-4
d_call: TRBD1
clone_size: -
v_call: TRBV19

cdr3_nt: TGTGCCACCCACCGGGACTCCTCCGGACCCCTCCACTTT
cdr3_aa: CATHRDSSGPLHF
j_call: TRBJ1-6
d_call: -
clone_size: -
v_call: TRBV10-3

cdr3_nt: TGTGCCAGCTCCGGGACAGGGGAAAGCTACACCTTC
cdr3_aa: CASSGTGESYTF
j_call: TRBJ1-2
d_call: TRBD1
clone_size: many
v_call: TRBV18

cdr3_nt: TGCGCCAGCAGCCAAGCTTGGACTAGCGGGGGGGCCATAGATACGCAGTATTTT
cdr3_aa: CASSQAWTSGGAIDTQYF
j_call: TRBJ2-3
d_call: TRBD2
clone_size: -
v_call: TRBV4-3

cdr3_nt: TGTGCCGGAAATGGACTCCTTTCTACTGAAGCTTTCTTT
cdr3_aa: CAGNGLLSTEAFF
j_call: TRBJ1-1
d_call: -
clone_size: -
v_call: TRBV30

cdr3_nt: TGTGCCAGCAGCCGGGACGGGACAGGGGGCTCCTACGAGCAGTACTTC
cdr3_aa: CASSRDGTGGSYEQYF
j_call: TRBJ2-7
d_call: TRBD1
clone_size: -
v_call: TRBV11-2

cdr3_nt: TGTGCCAGCAGCGTTAGCGGGGGGGCAAGGGAGCAGTTCTTC
cdr3_aa: CASSVSGGAREQFF
j_call: TRBJ2-1
d_call: TRBD2
clone_size: -
v_call: TRBV3-1/TRBV3-2

cdr3_nt: TGTGCCAGCACCTCAGCGGGGAACACCGGGGAGCTGTTTTTT
cdr3_aa: CASTSAGNTGELFF
j_call: TRBJ2-2
d_call: -
clone_size: -
v_call: TRBV9

cdr3_nt: TGTGCCAGCAGACACCCCGAGGGTGAAGCTTTCTTT
cdr3_aa: CASRHPEGEAFF
j_call: TRBJ1-1
d_call: -
clone_size: few
v_call: TRBV28

cdr3_nt: TGTGCCAGCGATAGGGGGTCCGGCACTGAAGCTTTCTTT
cdr3_aa: CASDRGSGTEAFF
j_call: TRBJ1-1
d_call: -
clone_size: -
v_call: TRBV6-5

cdr3_nt: TGCGCCAGCAGCTTGGGAGGGACAGCCCTCTACGAGCAGTACTTC
cdr3_aa: CASSLGGTALYEQYF
j_call: TRBJ2-7
d_call: TRBD1
clone_size: -
v_call: TRBV5-1

cdr3_nt: TGCGCCAGCAGCCCTACAAGTCTCCCCGGCAGGGGACATGGCTACACCTTC
cdr3_aa: CASSPTSLPGRGHGYTF
j_call: TRBJ1-2
d_call: -
clone_size: once
v_call: TRBV4-3

cdr3_nt: TGTGCCAGCAGCTTAGTTGCCGACAAAATTGGAAACACCATATATTTT
cdr3_aa: CASSLVADKIGNTIYF
j_call: TRBJ1-3
d_call: -
clone_size: -
v_call: TRBV7-2

cdr3_nt: TGTGCCAGCAGTACGATCCATAGCGGGGGGGTTCGAGAGACCCAGTACTTC
cdr3_aa: CASSTIHSGGVRETQYF
j_call: TRBJ2-5
d_call: TRBD2
clone_size: -
v_call: TRBV6-2/TRBV6-3

cdr3_nt: TGTGCCAGCAGCTTAGGGACTAGCGAGACCTACGAGCAGTACTTC
cdr3_aa: CASSLGTSETYEQYF
j_call: TRBJ2-7
d_call: TRBD2
clone_size: -
v_call: TRBV11-3

cdr3_nt: TGTGCCAGCGGCCCTTGGGGTAGCGGGGACAATGAGCAGTTCTTC
cdr3_aa: CASGPWGSGDNEQFF
j_call: TRBJ2-1
d_call: TRBD2
clone_size: -
v_call: TRBV27

cdr3_nt: TGTGCCAGCAGTTCCGGGACAGGGGGCTTAGCCCTCCACTTT
cdr3_aa: CASSSGTGGLALHF
j_call: TRBJ1-6
d_call: TRBD1
clone_size: -
v_call: TRBV28

cdr3_nt: TGTGCCTGGAGCGGGGGGGTCTACAATGAGCAGTTCTTC
cdr3_aa: CAWSGGVYNEQFF
j_call: TRBJ2-1
d_call: TRBD2
clone_size: -
v_call: TRBV2

cdr3_nt: TGCAGTGCTAGTGACAGGTTAATGAGTAATTCACCCCTCCACTTT
cdr3_aa: CSASDRLMSNSPLHF
j_call: TRBJ1-6
d_call: -
clone_size: -
v_call: TRBV20-1

cdr3_nt: TGTGCCAGCAGCCCTGGACAGGGAAACAATTCACCCCTCCACTTT
cdr3_aa: CASSPGQGNNSPLHF
j_call: TRBJ1-6
d_call: TRBD1
clone_size: -
v_call: TRBV5-4

cdr3_nt: TGCGCCAGCAGCTCCACCGGGACAGCCTTGGAGCAGTACTTC
cdr3_aa: CASSSTGTALEQYF
j_call: TRBJ2-7
d_call: TRBD1
clone_size: once
v_call: TRBV5-1

cdr3_nt: TGTGCCAGCAGCCAAGATTATGGACAGGGTATTTCAGAGGAAAAACTGTTTTTT
cdr3_aa: CASSQDYGQGISEEKLFF
j_call: TRBJ1-4
d_call: TRBD1
clone_size: once
v_call: TRBV4-2

cdr3_nt: TGTGCTAGCAGCCAACGACTTGGGGACACCTACACCTTC
cdr3_aa: CASSQRLGDTYTF
j_call: TRBJ1-2
d_call: -
clone_size: -
v_call: TRBV7-7

cdr3_nt: TGTGCCAGCAGTGGAATAACCACCGGGGGGTCACCCCTCCACTTT
cdr3_aa: CASSGITTGGSPLHF
j_call: TRBJ1-6
d_call: -
clone_size: -
v_call: TRBV2

cdr3_nt: TGTGCCATCAGTGAGGACAGGGGGTATGGCTACACCTTC
cdr3_aa: CAISEDRGYGYTF
j_call: TRBJ1-2
d_call: TRBD1
clone_size: -
v_call: TRBV10-3

cdr3_nt: TGTGCCAGCAGCTTAGGGACAGGGTACTACGAGCAGTACTTC
cdr3_aa: CASSLGTGYYEQYF
j_call: TRBJ2-7
d_call: TRBD1
clone_size: -
v_call: TRBV7-2

cdr3_nt: TGTGCCACCCTCGCGTGGGGGAGGAGAAATCAGCCCCAGCATTTT
cdr3_aa: CATLAWGRRNQPQHF
j_call: TRBJ1-5
d_call: -
clone_size: -
v_call: TRBV28

cdr3_nt: TGTGCCACCAGTGGACGGGGTCTCTATGGCTACACCTTC
cdr3_aa: CATSGRGLYGYTF
j_call: TRBJ1-2
d_call: -
clone_size: -
v_call: TRBV24-1

cdr3_nt: TGTGCCACCAGCAGTTCCGGGACAGGGTCGTTCTTC
cdr3_aa: CATSSSGTGSFF
j_call: TRBJ2-1
d_call: TRBD1
clone_size: -
v_call: TRBV15

cdr3_nt: TGTGCCAGTAGTAGGCTAGCGGGGACAGATACGCAGTATTTT
cdr3_aa: CASSRLAGTDTQYF
j_call: TRBJ2-3
d_call: TRBD2
clone_size: once
v_call: TRBV19

cdr3_nt: TGTGCCAGTAGCCCTCTACTTGACGGGGGGTACGGGGAGCTGTTTTTT
cdr3_aa: CASSPLLDGGYGELFF
j_call: TRBJ2-2
d_call: TRBD2
clone_size: -
v_call: TRBV19

cdr3_nt: TGCGCCAGCAGCCAAGCGGGAGCTTACAATGAGCAGTTCTTC
cdr3_aa: CASSQAGAYNEQFF
j_call: TRBJ2-1
d_call: TRBD2
clone_size: once
v_call: TRBV5-1

cdr3_nt: TGTGCCAGCAGCCAAGATTATACGGGCTCCTACGAGCAGTACTTC
cdr3_aa: CASSQDYTGSYEQYF
j_call: TRBJ2-7
d_call: -
clone_size: -
v_call: TRBV3-1/TRBV3-2

cdr3_nt: TGCAGCTTTGACAGGGGTTACGAGCAGTACTTC
cdr3_aa: CSFDRGYEQYF
j_call: TRBJ2-7
d_call: TRBD1
clone_size: -
v_call: TRBV29-1

cdr3_nt: TGTGCCAGCAGTCCGCAGACTGGCTTCCGAGCTTTCTTT
cdr3_aa: CASSPQTGFRAFF
j_call: TRBJ1-1
d_call: -
clone_size: -
v_call: TRBV27

cdr3_nt: TGTGCCAGCAGCTTGGTAGGGACAGGCAACTATGGCTACACCTTC
cdr3_aa: CASSLVGTGNYGYTF
j_call: TRBJ1-2
d_call: TRBD1
clone_size: -
v_call: TRBV5-6

cdr3_nt: TGTGCCAGCAGTTTCCTAGGCCAGGGGGCGAGAGAGACCCAGTACTTC
cdr3_aa: CASSFLGQGARETQYF
j_call: TRBJ2-5
d_call: TRBD1
clone_size: -
v_call: TRBV7-9

cdr3_nt: TGTGCCAGCAGCCCGGGACTAGCTTCGGAGACCCAGTACTTC
cdr3_aa: CASSPGLASETQYF
j_call: TRBJ2-5
d_call: TRBD2
clone_size: -
v_call: TRBV7-3

cdr3_nt: TGTGCCAGCAGTGAGTTGGGGCGGACCTACAATGAGCAGTTCTTC
cdr3_aa: CASSELGRTYNEQFF
j_call: TRBJ2-1
d_call: -
clone_size: -
v_call: TRBV2

cdr3_nt: TGTGCCAGCAGCCTGACAGGACAGGTTAATGAAAAACTGTTTTTT
cdr3_aa: CASSLTGQVNEKLFF
j_call: TRBJ1-4
d_call: TRBD1
clone_size: few
v_call: TRBV7-9

cdr3_nt: TGTGCCAGCAGCCACCCTAGCGGGGTGTACGAGCAGTACTTC
cdr3_aa: CASSHPSGVYEQYF
j_call: TRBJ2-7
d_call: TRBD2
clone_size: few
v_call: TRBV5-4

cdr3_nt: TGCGCCAGCAGCTTGGGAGGGTCACTCGAGACCCAGTACTTC
cdr3_aa: CASSLGGSLETQYF
j_call: TRBJ2-5
d_call: -
clone_size: -
v_call: TRBV5-1

cdr3_nt: TGTGCCAGCAGTTTACTAGGGCAGGGGATTCCGGGGGGCTACACCTTC
cdr3_aa: CASSLLGQGIPGGYTF
j_call: TRBJ1-2
d_call: -
clone_size: -
v_call: TRBV27

cdr3_nt: TGTGCCAGCAGTGCCGGACTAGCGGACCGTCACAATGAGCAGTTCTTC
cdr3_aa: CASSAGLADRHNEQFF
j_call: TRBJ2-1
d_call: TRBD2
clone_size: many
v_call: TRBV2

cdr3_nt: TGTGCCAGCAGAAAACCTATCGACACTGAAGCTTTCTTT
cdr3_aa: CASRKPIDTEAFF
j_call: TRBJ1-1
d_call: -
clone_size: -
v_call: TRBV28

cdr3_nt: TGTGCCAGCAGCTTAGCTTGGAGTGGCGGGGACTACAATGAGCAGTTCTTC
cdr3_aa: CASSLAWSGGDYNEQFF
j_call: TRBJ2-1
d_call: -
clone_size: once
v_call: TRBV7-9

cdr3_nt: TGCAGCGTCCAAGGGGACAGGGGTCTCCACGAGCAGTACTTC
cdr3_aa: CSVQGDRGLHEQYF
j_call: TRBJ2-7
d_call: TRBD1
clone_size: -
v_call: TRBV29-1

cdr3_nt: TGTGCCAGCAGTCCCACCGACAGGGGCAATCAGCCCCAGCATTTT
cdr3_aa: CASSPTDRGNQPQHF
j_call: TRBJ1-5
d_call: TRBD1
clone_size: -
v_call: TRBV27

cdr3_nt: TGTGCCAGTAGTGGGCAGGCCTACGAGCAGTACTTC
cdr3_aa: CASSGQAYEQYF
j_call: TRBJ2-7
d_call: -
clone_size: -
v_call: TRBV2

cdr3_nt: TGTGCCAGCAGCTTGGACCCGGGACAGGGAACAAATCAGCCCCAGCATTTT
cdr3_aa: CASSLDPGQGTNQPQHF
j_call: TRBJ1-5
d_call: TRBD1
clone_size: -
v_call: TRBV5-8

cdr3_nt: TGCAGCGTTGTAACAGGGGGGTACAATGAGCAGTTCTTC
cdr3_aa: CSVVTGGYNEQFF
j_call: TRBJ2-1
d_call: TRBD1
clone_size: -
v_call: TRBV29-1

cdr3_nt: TGTGCCAGCAGGACCTTCCCCGCGGGTGAAGCCCACAATGAGCAGTTCTTC
cdr3_aa: CASRTFPAGEAHNEQFF
j_call: TRBJ2-1
d_call: -
clone_size: once
v_call: TRBV4-2

cdr3_nt: TGCGCCAGCAGCTTGGAGCCTTTTTCAGGAAACACCATATATTTT
cdr3_aa: CASSLEPFSGNTIYF
j_call: TRBJ1-3
d_call: -
clone_size: -
v_call: TRBV5-1